The clone carrying this TCR beta chain was seen more than once but under ten times. What it binds is not known. Using RNA transcripts as the source, TCR beta CDR3 regions were amplified. The TCR CDR3 was amplified in a first-round RT-PCR using the HTBI primer set. Using its own MiXCR run on the multiplex PCR reads, TCRdb lists one record per CDR3 protein. The table has over 500,000 distinct CDR3 sequences, roughly 17% seen once. The data were obtained in a study of T cells in Graves' hyperthyroidism and ophthalmopathy. Study summary: Peripheral blood was obtained at initial diagnosis, preceding any treatment.

Orbital computed tomography, thyroid ultrasound, serum thyroxine and TRAb, and clinical symptoms together informed the diagnoses. Source material for PBMCs was about 11 ml fresh peripheral blood. The study, taken as a whole, reports: Within blood appeared most thyroid clonotypes that had expanded above 0.001.

The germline V gene encodes CDR1 MDHEN and CDR2 SYDVKM. The CDR3 length is 16 residues. V lost 3 bases and J 1 base, leaving 15 bases between the germline ends. The TCR was taken from a woman between 18 and 30 years old with Graves' ophthalmopathy. The sequenced sample consisted of blood. The chain couples TRBV28 to TRBJ1-1; D remains unclear. Here the CDR3 reads CASSLFGRISNTEAFF. The CDR3 DNA is TGTGCCAGCAGTTTGTTCGGGCGGATTTCGAACACTGAAGCTTTCTTT.